One sample yielded the 4 T cell receptor beta chains listed below, sequenced in a study of cytomegalovirus exposure and HLA in healthy donors. Amplification used 60 Vbeta primers and 13 Jbeta primers. The assay was immunoSEQ multiplex PCR, and TCRdb's table has in-frame clones only and misses some. The sample gives around 150,000 clones, roughly 80% of which show up once; roughly 1.9% is in the top ten. Sample: PBMCs. The receptor set was obtained from a female donor in good health and CMV-seronegative.

The J gene is TRBJ1-5, the V gene TRBV5-1; D ambiguous. CDR1 is SGHRS and CDR2 is YFSETQ in the germline V gene. The CDR3 runs 15 residues. With 0 bases removed from V and 0 bases from J, the gap between germline ends came to 7 bases. CDR3 bases: TGCGCCAGCAGCTTGGCCCCAGGTAGCAATCAGCCCCAGCATTTT. This sequence encodes CASSLAPGSNQPQHF.

The rearrangement links TRBV5-1 to TRBJ2-7; 11 bases fit TRBD2. The CDR3 loop spans 17 amino acids. The germline V gene encodes CDR1 SGHRS and CDR2 YFSETQ. The J segment lost 6 bases and the V segment lost 3 bases, leaving 14 bases of the junction unmatched. As DNA, the CDR3 is TGCGCCAGCAGCTCGGGACCGCCACTAGCGGGAGTGGGCGAGCAGTACTTC. Protein: CASSSGPPLAGVGEQYF.

This clone appeared a few times. The chain carries TRBV7-8 and TRBJ1-1; D is unresolved. Trimming cost V 5 bases and J 5 bases, with 12 bases left between them. The CDR3 is made up of 13 amino acids. The V gene's germline CDR1 is SGHVS and CDR2 FQNEAQ. The CDR3 loop is CASSPGKRTEAFF. CDR3 sequence (DNA): TGTGCCAGCAGCCCCGGGAAACGGACTGAAGCTTTCTTT.

This clone showed up just a few times. The chain recombines TRBV27 with TRBJ1-1; perhaps TRBD1 as D (6 bases). CDR1 is MNHEY and CDR2 is SMNVEV in the germline V gene (reference sequence). CDR3 size: 14 residues. With 1 base removed from V and 6 bases from J, the gap between germline ends came to 12 bases. DNA of the CDR3: TGTGCCAGCAGTTTATACAGGGTAAACGCTGAAGCTTTCTTT. Its protein is CASSLYRVNAEAFF.